The subject of this entry is one T cell receptor (beta chain). Its recognized antigen is unknown. The sample holds no much larger clone one base away, and base qualities are not on file. This specimen comes from a study of Graves' ophthalmopathy and Graves' hyperthyroidism (dated by TCRdb to 2016 to 2018). Regarding the research as a whole: Stable hyperthyroidism was defined as no progression to ophthalmopathy within 18 months of follow-up. In total, 135 blood samples were TCR-sequenced: some 43 ophthalmopathy, under 80 hyperthyroidism and some 17 hyperthyroidism-to-ophthalmopathy patients. In a handful of hyperthyroidism patients, the T-cell repertoire of thyroid tissue was compared with the T-cell repertoire of blood. An independent validation cohort comprised roughly 20 hyperthyroidism patients and around 16 patients who later progressed from hyperthyroidism to ophthalmopathy. After sampling, hyperthyroidism patients received methimazole starting at 30 mg daily, and ophthalmopathy patients received high-dose intravenous methylprednisolone. TCR beta repertoire signatures were used to distinguish Graves' ophthalmopathy from Graves' hyperthyroidism and to predict progression to ophthalmopathy. To explore V-J signatures that distinguish ophthalmopathy from hyperthyroidism, a discovery set of 100 patients was enrolled, made up of 40 to 45 with ophthalmopathy and around 57 with stable hyperthyroidism.

Overall study outcomes, separate from this receptor: In validation, the model predicted ophthalmopathy progression with about 70% sensitivity and approximately 72% specificity; fewer than 15 predicted patients were CT-confirmed with GO in a median of around 6 months. In cross-validation, the 13-signature model distinguished ophthalmopathy from stable hyperthyroidism with approximately 90% sensitivity and about 81% specificity, while in the test set the corresponding values were around 79% and 71%. Among expanded thyroid clonotypes with frequency above 0.001, most also showed up in blood, which suggests that blood repertoires may reflect the thyroid immune response. Sample size was not predetermined statistically, and investigators were not blinded to group allocation.

For repertoire sequencing, the TCR beta CDR3 regions were amplified from RNA transcripts. A first-round RT-PCR used HTBI primers with the Qiagen OneStep RT-PCR kit, followed by a second-round multiplex PCR, size selection and purification. Libraries were sequenced paired-end with 100 bp reads on an Illumina HiSeq2000. In the authors' own workflow: SOAPnuke was used for read processing, and reads with adapters, uncalled bases, a mean Phred below 15, or no exact constant-primer or identifier match were discarded. COPE v1.2.5 was used to merge high-quality paired reads. Clonotypes were defined as unique nucleotide sequences and were aligned to IMGT TRB V, D and J references using MiTCR v1.1. The analysis was limited to V-J combinations with a frequency above 0.0001, which together covered just over 98% of the repertoires. For each V-J combination, a TCR clonal expansion and chaos score was defined as the ratio of F50 clonal expansion to chaos observed in the TCRdist matrix. Welch's t-statistics and random forest were used to reduce features to about 14 V-J combinations, which were fed into a naive Bayes classifier. The similarity between thyroid and blood repertoires was quantified using the Morisita-Horn index. TCRdb cleaned the public reads at Q25 with fastp, built clones with MiXCR and kept in-frame beta chains. Rows with a matching CDR3 protein are joined into one entry that keeps the most common DNA and genes. The V and J calls here are based on TCRdb, not the publication. The sample table records over a million distinct CDR3 sequences; about 35% of these occur just once. The ten largest account for 11% of the sample.

Hyperthyroidism patients were newly diagnosed, with disease duration under 2 months, and aged 18 to 65 years. Patients were excluded if they had other autoimmune diseases, uncontrolled infections, pregnancy or lactation. Diagnosis relied on clinical symptoms, serum thyroxine, TRAb, thyroid ultrasound and orbital computed tomography. Total RNA was extracted using Trizol reagent, and RNA quality was checked on an Agilent 2100 Bioanalyzer. Including cysteine and phenylalanine, the CDR3 has 15 amino acids. The sequence is cut down to CDR3 DNA, 45 bases in frame from base 1. Taken from the germline V gene, the CDR1 and CDR2 loops are LGHNA and YSLEER. V ends up 6 bases short and J 6 bases short, with an unmatched junction base count of 11.

The receptor was isolated from an adult man with Graves' hyperthyroidism. Rearrangement joined TRBV4-3 to TRBJ1-5, with 7 junctional bases fitting TRBD1. Sequencing used peripheral blood or thyroid tissue (not recorded which). The sequence in DNA is TGCGCCAGCAGTCTGGGACAGAGGGCTAGTCAGCCCCAGCATTTT. Translated, it gives CASSLGQRASQPQHF.